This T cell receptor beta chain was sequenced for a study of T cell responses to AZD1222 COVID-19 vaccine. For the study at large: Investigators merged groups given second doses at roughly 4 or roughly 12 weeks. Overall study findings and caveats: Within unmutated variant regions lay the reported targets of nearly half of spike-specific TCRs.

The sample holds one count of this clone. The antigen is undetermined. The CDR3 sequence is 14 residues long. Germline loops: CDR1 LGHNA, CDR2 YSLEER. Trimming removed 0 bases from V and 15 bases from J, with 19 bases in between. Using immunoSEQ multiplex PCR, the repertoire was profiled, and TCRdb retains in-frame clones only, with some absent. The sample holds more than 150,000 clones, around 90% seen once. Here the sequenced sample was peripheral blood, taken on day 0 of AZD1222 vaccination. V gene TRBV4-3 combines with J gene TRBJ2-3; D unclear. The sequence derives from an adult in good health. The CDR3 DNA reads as TGCGCCAGCAGCCAAGAGACCGAAAGCAACACCAACTATTTT. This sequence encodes CASSQETESNTNYF.